Listed below are T cell receptor beta chains from one sample, sequenced in a study of shared clonotypes between healthy human individuals. Method: immunoSEQ multiplex PCR; TCRdb's copy keeps in-frame clones and lacks some. The sample consists of some 2,000,000 clones, roughly 94% of them appearing once. Sequencing was carried out using naive CD4+ T cells sorted from blood. These receptors were taken from a man aged 18 to 29 in good health. The CDR3 runs from the conserved cysteine through the conserved F or W. The D gene is left open where the match is weak. Clone sizes are given selectively: once, few, many, or a class where the clone is expanded.

v_call: TRBV2; j_call: TRBJ1-1; clone_size: -; d_call: -; cdr3_aa: CASSGNRHYTEAFF; cdr3_nt: TGTGCCAGCAGTGGCAACAGACATTACACTGAAGCTTTCTTT
v_call: TRBV10-3; j_call: TRBJ2-1; clone_size: -; d_call: -; cdr3_aa: CAISQLEGNEQFF; cdr3_nt: TGTGCCATCAGCCAACTAGAGGGCAATGAGCAGTTCTTC
v_call: TRBV7-9; j_call: TRBJ1-1; clone_size: -; d_call: -; cdr3_aa: CASSRNGQIEAFF; cdr3_nt: TGTGCCAGCAGCCGAAACGGACAAATTGAAGCTTTCTTT
v_call: TRBV20-1; j_call: TRBJ2-7; clone_size: -; d_call: -; cdr3_aa: CSARGAYEQYF; cdr3_nt: TGCAGTGCACGGGGAGCTTACGAGCAGTACTTC
v_call: TRBV5-1; j_call: TRBJ2-1; clone_size: -; d_call: -; cdr3_aa: CASSLGVRDNEQFF; cdr3_nt: TGCGCCAGCAGCTTGGGCGTCCGTGACAATGAGCAGTTCTTC
v_call: TRBV4-1; j_call: TRBJ2-5; clone_size: -; d_call: TRBD2; cdr3_aa: CASSPRLAGGKETQYF; cdr3_nt: TGCGCCAGCAGCCCCAGACTAGCGGGAGGAAAAGAGACCCAGTACTTC
v_call: TRBV7-2; j_call: TRBJ2-3; clone_size: -; d_call: TRBD2; cdr3_aa: CASSLSTTSGTDTQYF; cdr3_nt: TGTGCCAGCAGCTTGAGTACGACTAGCGGCACAGATACGCAGTATTTT
v_call: TRBV5-6; j_call: TRBJ2-7; clone_size: -; d_call: -; cdr3_aa: CASSLGTYEQYF; cdr3_nt: TGTGCCAGCAGCCTCGGGACTTACGAGCAGTACTTC
v_call: TRBV5-6; j_call: TRBJ2-1; clone_size: -; d_call: -; cdr3_aa: CASSLAEVDHEQFF; cdr3_nt: TGTGCCAGCAGCTTGGCGGAGGTCGACCATGAGCAGTTCTTC
v_call: TRBV19; j_call: TRBJ1-5; clone_size: -; d_call: TRBD1; cdr3_aa: CASRATGALNQPQHF; cdr3_nt: TGTGCCAGTAGGGCTACAGGGGCCCTAAATCAGCCCCAGCATTTT
v_call: TRBV6-1; j_call: TRBJ1-6; clone_size: -; d_call: TRBD1; cdr3_aa: CASSEGQGGDSPLHF; cdr3_nt: TGTGCCAGCAGTGAGGGACAGGGAGGAGATTCACCCCTCCACTTT
v_call: TRBV2; j_call: TRBJ2-7; clone_size: -; d_call: -; cdr3_aa: CASSESPGRYEQYF; cdr3_nt: TGTGCCAGCAGTGAATCGCCGGGGCGCTACGAGCAGTACTTC
v_call: TRBV30; j_call: TRBJ1-4; clone_size: -; d_call: -; cdr3_aa: CAWSPDEKLFF; cdr3_nt: TGTGCCTGGAGTCCTGATGAAAAACTGTTTTTT
v_call: TRBV6-5; j_call: TRBJ2-7; clone_size: -; d_call: TRBD1; cdr3_aa: CASQRDRASYEQYF; cdr3_nt: TGTGCCAGCCAACGGGACAGGGCATCTTACGAGCAGTACTTC
v_call: TRBV28; j_call: TRBJ2-5; clone_size: -; d_call: -; cdr3_aa: CASSFKGQTQYF; cdr3_nt: TGTGCCAGCAGTTTTAAGGGACAGACCCAGTACTTC
v_call: TRBV28; j_call: TRBJ2-7; clone_size: -; d_call: -; cdr3_aa: CASSRDWSIGGYEQYF; cdr3_nt: TGTGCCAGCAGTAGGGACTGGTCCATTGGGGGTTACGAGCAGTACTTC
v_call: TRBV18; j_call: TRBJ1-1; clone_size: -; d_call: -; cdr3_aa: CASSPQGNTEAFF; cdr3_nt: TGTGCCAGCTCACCCCAGGGTAACACTGAAGCTTTCTTT
v_call: TRBV11-2; j_call: TRBJ1-6; clone_size: -; d_call: -; cdr3_aa: CASSLGGGKASPLHF; cdr3_nt: TGTGCCAGCAGCTTAGGTGGAGGGAAAGCCTCACCCCTCCACTTT
v_call: TRBV28; j_call: TRBJ1-4; clone_size: -; d_call: TRBD1; cdr3_aa: CASSWDRINEKLFF; cdr3_nt: TGTGCCAGCAGTTGGGACAGGATTAATGAAAAACTGTTTTTT
v_call: TRBV15; j_call: TRBJ2-2; clone_size: -; d_call: TRBD1; cdr3_aa: CATETGGVNTGELFF; cdr3_nt: TGTGCCACAGAGACAGGGGGGGTGAACACCGGGGAGCTGTTTTTT
v_call: TRBV2; j_call: TRBJ2-2; clone_size: -; d_call: -; cdr3_aa: CASSEARWVTGELFF; cdr3_nt: TGTGCCAGCAGTGAAGCGCGATGGGTCACCGGGGAGCTGTTTTTT
v_call: TRBV6-6; j_call: TRBJ2-7; clone_size: -; d_call: -; cdr3_aa: CASSYAAGPYEQYF; cdr3_nt: TGTGCCAGCAGTTACGCGGCAGGACCCTACGAGCAGTACTTC
v_call: TRBV11-2; j_call: TRBJ1-4; clone_size: -; d_call: -; cdr3_aa: CASRQGGGSGLFF; cdr3_nt: TGTGCCAGCAGACAAGGAGGGGGATCGGGGCTGTTTTTT
v_call: TRBV30; j_call: TRBJ2-3; clone_size: -; d_call: -; cdr3_aa: CAWSVQGTADTQYF; cdr3_nt: TGTGCCTGGAGTGTACAAGGGACCGCAGATACGCAGTATTTT
v_call: TRBV7-3; j_call: TRBJ1-1; clone_size: -; d_call: -; cdr3_aa: CASSLRRGMNTEAFF; cdr3_nt: TGTGCCAGCAGCTTAAGGAGGGGGATGAACACTGAAGCTTTCTTT
v_call: TRBV7-8; j_call: TRBJ1-1; clone_size: -; d_call: -; cdr3_aa: CASSPQDGAFF; cdr3_nt: TGTGCCAGCAGCCCCCAGGATGGAGCTTTCTTT
v_call: TRBV29-1; j_call: TRBJ2-7; clone_size: -; d_call: -; cdr3_aa: CSVTAAGIGYEQYF; cdr3_nt: TGCAGCGTGACTGCAGCGGGTATCGGCTACGAGCAGTACTTC
v_call: TRBV14; j_call: TRBJ1-2; clone_size: -; d_call: -; cdr3_aa: CASSQDTVGYTF; cdr3_nt: TGTGCCAGCAGCCAAGACACGGTAGGCTACACCTTC
v_call: TRBV25-1; j_call: TRBJ2-1; clone_size: -; d_call: TRBD2; cdr3_aa: CASSARSGRPSYNEQFF; cdr3_nt: TGTGCCAGCAGTGCTAGGAGCGGGAGGCCCTCCTACAATGAGCAGTTCTTC
v_call: TRBV7-2; j_call: TRBJ2-7; clone_size: -; d_call: -; cdr3_aa: CASSLDGAGQGEQYF; cdr3_nt: TGTGCCAGCAGCTTAGACGGGGCGGGACAAGGCGAGCAGTACTTC
v_call: TRBV2; j_call: TRBJ2-1; clone_size: -; d_call: TRBD2; cdr3_aa: CASSEGLRGYNEQFF; cdr3_nt: TGTGCCAGCAGTGAAGGGCTGCGGGGGTACAATGAGCAGTTCTTC
v_call: TRBV6-6; j_call: TRBJ2-2; clone_size: once; d_call: -; cdr3_aa: CASSGGNTGELFF; cdr3_nt: TGTGCCAGCTCAGGAGGCAACACCGGGGAGCTGTTTTTT
v_call: TRBV5-4; j_call: TRBJ1-3; clone_size: -; d_call: -; cdr3_aa: CASSRQGPGNTIYF; cdr3_nt: TGTGCCAGCAGCAGGCAGGGCCCAGGAAACACCATATATTTT
v_call: TRBV28; j_call: TRBJ1-2; clone_size: once; d_call: -; cdr3_aa: CASSLTTNPGYGYTF; cdr3_nt: TGTGCCAGCAGTTTGACAACAAACCCGGGCTATGGCTACACCTTC
v_call: TRBV28; j_call: TRBJ2-7; clone_size: -; d_call: -; cdr3_aa: CASRGTAMPYEQYF; cdr3_nt: TGTGCCAGCCGTGGGACTGCTATGCCCTACGAGCAGTACTTC
v_call: TRBV30; j_call: TRBJ1-1; clone_size: -; d_call: -; cdr3_aa: CAWAPRTVKREAFF; cdr3_nt: TGTGCCTGGGCCCCCCGGACGGTAAAACGCGAAGCTTTCTTT
v_call: TRBV11-2; j_call: TRBJ1-6; clone_size: -; d_call: -; cdr3_aa: CASSFGGAYSPLHF; cdr3_nt: TGTGCCAGCAGCTTTGGGGGGGCCTATTCACCCCTCCACTTT
v_call: TRBV30; j_call: TRBJ2-6; clone_size: -; d_call: -; cdr3_aa: CAWSGTRAGANVLTF; cdr3_nt: TGTGCCTGGAGTGGGACAAGGGCTGGGGCCAACGTCCTGACTTTC
v_call: TRBV6-1; j_call: TRBJ1-5; clone_size: -; d_call: -; cdr3_aa: CASTATGGGQPQHF; cdr3_nt: TGTGCCAGCACTGCGACAGGCGGGGGTCAGCCCCAGCATTTT
v_call: TRBV27; j_call: TRBJ1-1; clone_size: -; d_call: -; cdr3_aa: CASSLYGVPGTEAFF; cdr3_nt: TGTGCCAGCAGTTTATATGGGGTTCCAGGGACTGAAGCTTTCTTT
v_call: TRBV28; j_call: TRBJ1-2; clone_size: -; d_call: -; cdr3_aa: CASSLGGYGYTF; cdr3_nt: TGTGCCAGCAGTTTAGGAGGGTATGGCTACACCTTC
v_call: TRBV10-3; j_call: TRBJ1-5; clone_size: -; d_call: TRBD1; cdr3_aa: CAISEFSTGGSQPQHF; cdr3_nt: TGTGCCATCAGTGAGTTCTCGACAGGGGGCTCACAGCCCCAGCATTTT
v_call: TRBV28; j_call: TRBJ1-2; clone_size: -; d_call: -; cdr3_aa: CASSFRDSYGYTF; cdr3_nt: TGTGCCAGCAGTTTCAGGGATAGCTATGGCTACACCTTC
v_call: TRBV4-3; j_call: TRBJ1-6; clone_size: few; d_call: -; cdr3_aa: CASSQEGGAPLHF; cdr3_nt: TGCGCCAGCAGCCAAGAGGGCGGAGCTCCCCTCCACTTT